These T cell receptor beta chains were read from a single sample in a study of CD8 T cells in ankylosing spondylitis. TCRdb independently ran MiXCR on the 5' RACE reads; one entry per CDR3 protein. The data contain under 200,000 distinct CDR3 sequences, approximately 12% of them singletons. The sequencing input was blood, either unsorted or a sorted T cell fraction (not recorded which). Every receptor here comes from a female donor with ankylosing spondylitis or in good health (not recorded which). Both conserved end residues are trimmed from each CDR3. Size values are once, few and many counts, or a class for expanded clones, and some rows have none.

clone size: many; V gene: TRBV24-1; J gene: TRBJ2-3; CDR3 protein: ATSDPANTQY
clone size: -; V gene: TRBV7-2; J gene: TRBJ1-2; CDR3 protein: ASSARRRRYT
clone size: once; V gene: TRBV5-1; J gene: TRBJ1-4; CDR3 protein: ASSLYGAGDTTNEKLI
clone size: -; V gene: TRBV20-1; J gene: TRBJ2-2; CDR3 protein: SAKASGSPNTGELF
clone size: -; V gene: TRBV19; J gene: TRBJ2-3; CDR3 protein: ASSTDRGLFADTQY
clone size: few; V gene: TRBV29-1; J gene: TRBJ2-3; CDR3 protein: SVEYGSGLDTQY
clone size: many; V gene: TRBV24-1; J gene: TRBJ1-2; CDR3 protein: ATSDSRRGNYGYT
clone size: many; V gene: TRBV4-3; J gene: TRBJ2-6; CDR3 protein: ASSQVAGSGANVLT
clone size: -; V gene: TRBV15; J gene: TRBJ2-3; CDR3 protein: ATSRAGSGATDTQY
clone size: many; V gene: TRBV20-1; J gene: TRBJ1-5; CDR3 protein: SARGGANQPQH
clone size: many; V gene: TRBV6-2/TRBV6-3; J gene: TRBJ2-4; CDR3 protein: ASSLAGLNIQY
clone size: many; V gene: TRBV6-5; J gene: TRBJ2-5; CDR3 protein: ASSSLFDRPAKETQY
clone size: -; V gene: TRBV14; J gene: TRBJ2-1; CDR3 protein: ASSQELGLASYNEQF
clone size: -; V gene: TRBV4-2; J gene: TRBJ2-7; CDR3 protein: ASSQGAGMTGEQY
clone size: -; V gene: TRBV20-1; J gene: TRBJ2-1; CDR3 protein: SARGGIYNEQF
clone size: few; V gene: TRBV4-2; J gene: TRBJ2-7; CDR3 protein: ASSQEWTYEQY
clone size: few; V gene: TRBV3-1; J gene: TRBJ2-7; CDR3 protein: ASSLPYAREQY
clone size: few; V gene: TRBV5-1; J gene: TRBJ2-5; CDR3 protein: ASSSGTGLETQY
clone size: -; V gene: TRBV12-3/TRBV12-4; J gene: TRBJ2-1; CDR3 protein: ASSPRVVGAEQF
clone size: -; V gene: TRBV7-8; J gene: TRBJ2-5; CDR3 protein: ASSSGRRNQETQY
clone size: -; V gene: TRBV7-3; J gene: TRBJ1-5; CDR3 protein: ASSLIFEWWDRAKGWSSNQPQH
clone size: many; V gene: TRBV7-3; J gene: TRBJ2-5; CDR3 protein: ASSLSSGSRETQY
clone size: many; V gene: TRBV7-2; J gene: TRBJ1-2; CDR3 protein: ASSLGRGTHGYT
clone size: -; V gene: TRBV12-3/TRBV12-4; J gene: TRBJ1-2; CDR3 protein: ASSAIRGNGYT
clone size: -; V gene: TRBV5-1; J gene: TRBJ2-1; CDR3 protein: ASSDGLAGGNEQF
clone size: many; V gene: TRBV5-5; J gene: TRBJ2-7; CDR3 protein: ASSQDRLTYEQY
clone size: many; V gene: TRBV27; J gene: TRBJ2-3; CDR3 protein: ASSFLTTFTDTQY
clone size: few; V gene: TRBV11-3; J gene: TRBJ2-1; CDR3 protein: ASSLDHLGEQF
clone size: many; V gene: TRBV12-3/TRBV12-4; J gene: TRBJ2-4; CDR3 protein: ATAQRSKNIQY
clone size: many; V gene: TRBV11-2; J gene: TRBJ2-3; CDR3 protein: ASTSGSRDTQY
clone size: many; V gene: TRBV30; J gene: TRBJ1-2; CDR3 protein: AWSADRENGYT
clone size: many; V gene: TRBV20-1; J gene: TRBJ1-6; CDR3 protein: SASRSTGTRGDSPLH
clone size: many; V gene: TRBV11-2; J gene: TRBJ2-7; CDR3 protein: ASSLGAIEQY
clone size: many; V gene: TRBV29-1; J gene: TRBJ2-1; CDR3 protein: SVAGTSGIYNEQF
clone size: -; V gene: TRBV10-3; J gene: TRBJ2-7; CDR3 protein: AISGSVAGGGEQY
clone size: many; V gene: TRBV6-1; J gene: TRBJ1-1; CDR3 protein: ASSQQGMDTEAF
clone size: -; V gene: TRBV29-1; J gene: TRBJ2-5; CDR3 protein: SGGDQETQY
clone size: few; V gene: TRBV7-2; J gene: TRBJ2-2; CDR3 protein: ASSLDAGRGGELF
clone size: many; V gene: TRBV29-1; J gene: TRBJ2-3; CDR3 protein: SVDLTAGGTTDTQY
clone size: many; V gene: TRBV5-1; J gene: TRBJ2-1; CDR3 protein: ASSRWGLAIDNEQF
clone size: -; V gene: TRBV20-1; J gene: TRBJ1-5; CDR3 protein: SAAKGGQGNQPQH
clone size: -; V gene: TRBV15; J gene: TRBJ2-1; CDR3 protein: ATSRTGLAGSGPYNEQF
clone size: many; V gene: TRBV12-3/TRBV12-4; J gene: TRBJ2-7; CDR3 protein: ASSWTVNYEQY
clone size: many; V gene: TRBV5-5; J gene: TRBJ1-5; CDR3 protein: ASSWGTGPNQPQH
clone size: few; V gene: TRBV12-3/TRBV12-4; J gene: TRBJ1-5; CDR3 protein: ASSLGQLSNQPQH
clone size: large; V gene: TRBV24-1; J gene: TRBJ2-7; CDR3 protein: ATASGRGGYEQY
clone size: many; V gene: TRBV29-1; J gene: TRBJ2-5; CDR3 protein: SVEGTSGRAVSRAQY
clone size: few; V gene: TRBV28; J gene: TRBJ2-2; CDR3 protein: ASGRGFSADTGELF
clone size: few; V gene: TRBV9; J gene: TRBJ2-3; CDR3 protein: ASSVGQGAGDTQY